The next 11 T cell receptor beta chains were all read from a single sample in a study of blood T cell repertoires in COVID-19. The protocol was immunoSEQ multiplex PCR, while the TCRdb copy is restricted to in-frame clones and leaves out a portion. The profile shows about 48,000 clones, approximately 89% of them singletons. Input material: peripheral blood. These receptors all come from a woman aged 80 or older with acute or convalescent COVID-19.

The genes are TRBV7-2 and TRBJ2-7; 7 nucleotides match TRBD2. Per the germline V gene, CDR1 is SGHTA and CDR2 is FQGNSA. V was clipped by 5 bases and J by 3 bases; unmatched bases: 10. CDR3 size: 15 residues. The chain's CDR3 is CASSRAGTTIYEQYF. The CDR3 coding sequence is TGTGCCAGCAGCAGGGCCGGGACTACTATCTACGAGCAGTACTTC. Drawing the rest from reference TRBV7-2 and TRBJ2-7, the complete variable domain is GAGVSQSPSNKVTEKGKDVELRCDPISGHTALYWYRQSLGQGLEFLIYFQGNSAPDKSGLPSDRFSAERTGGSVSTLTIQRTQQEDSAVYLCASSRAGTTIYEQYFGPGTRLTVT.

The rearrangement uses TRBV28 and TRBJ1-2; 8 nucleotides match TRBD1. The V gene end was trimmed by 6 bases and the J gene end by 7 bases; junction bases not matched to a gene: 10. The CDR3 contains 14 residues. Germline lookup yields CDR1 MDHEN and CDR2 SYDVKM. CDR3 nucleotides: TGTGCCAGCAGGCCACCGGCAGGGACAGGTGGCTACACCTTC. Protein product: CASRPPAGTGGYTF.

This clone was observed once. The rearrangement joins TRBV28 to TRBJ2-7; D is perhaps TRBD1 (5 bases). CDR3 length: 14 residues. Germline V gene data show CDR1 as MDHEN and CDR2 as SYDVKM. Between the trimmed V and J ends, which lost 5 bases and 7 bases, there was a span of 18 bases. The CDR3 DNA reads as TGTGCCAGCAGTCCGCTGGGGCCTGAGCGTGAGCAGTACTTC. Translated, it gives CASSPLGPEREQYF. Combining the CDR3 with reference TRBV28 and TRBJ2-7 gives the whole variable domain DVKVTQSSRYLVKRTGEKVFLECVQDMDHENMFWYRQDPGLGLRLIYFSYDVKMKEKGDIPEGYSVSREKKERFSLILESASTNQTSMYLCASSPLGPEREQYFGPGTRLTVT.

The V call is TRBV3-1 (or the pseudogene TRBV3-2), the J call TRBJ1-5, with D possibly being TRBD1 (6 bases). Trimming left V 0 bases short and J 9 bases short, with 15 bases between. The CDR3 runs to 15 residues. CDR1 is LGHDT and CDR2 is YNNKEL in the germline V gene (reference sequence). The CDR3 loop reads CASSQDRGGPWPQHF. CDR3 nucleotide sequence: TGTGCCAGCAGCCAAGATCGGGGGGGCCCATGGCCCCAGCATTTT.

V usage is TRBV6-5 and J usage is TRBJ1-4, with 8 bases matching TRBD1. V shed 6 bases, J shed 5 bases, and the junction held 8 bases outside the gene matches. The CDR3 has 15 residues. Germline-derived CDR1 and CDR2 are MNHEY and SVGAGI. CDR3 in DNA: TGTGCCAGCAGGACCGCCCAGGGGGCGAATGAAAAACTGTTTTTT. This encodes CASRTAQGANEKLFF.

V usage is TRBV24-1 and J usage is TRBJ2-1; 10 nucleotides match TRBD1. This CDR3 comprises 16 residues. The V gene end was trimmed by 4 bases and the J gene end by 7 bases; junction bases not matched to a gene: 9. Germline V lookup: CDR1 KGHDR, CDR2 SFDVKD. CDR3 loop: CATSDTRQGAKNEQFF. In DNA form, the CDR3 reads TGTGCCACCAGTGACACCCGACAGGGGGCTAAGAATGAGCAGTTCTTC.

The rearrangement joins TRBV7-8 to TRBJ2-3; 9 bases align to TRBD2. Germline V lookup: CDR1 SGHVS, CDR2 FQNEAQ. The V and J ends lost 4 bases and 4 bases, in that order; junction bases with no gene match: 9. The CDR3 consists of 16 residues. The CDR3 sequence is CASSSLAGGQADTQYF. CDR3 in DNA: TGTGCCAGCAGCTCACTCGCGGGGGGGCAGGCAGATACGCAGTATTTT.

The chain recombines TRBV3-1 (or the pseudogene TRBV3-2) with TRBJ2-3; 8 nucleotides match TRBD2. Germline V gene sequence: CDR1 LGHDT, CDR2 YNNKEL (reference sequence). This CDR3 has 14 residues. The J segment lost 9 bases and the V segment lost 4 bases, leaving 9 bases of the junction unmatched. This chain's CDR3 is CASSPQGGGFTQYF. In nucleotides, the CDR3 is TGTGCCAGCAGCCCCCAAGGCGGGGGGTTCACGCAGTATTTT.

This chain links TRBV5-4 with TRBJ2-5; TRBD1 matches at 7 bases. This CDR3 spans 15 amino acids. From germline, CDR1 is SGHNT and CDR2 YYREEE (reference sequence). V lost 0 bases, J lost 7 bases, and 9 bases stayed unmatched. CDR3 sequence reads: CASSLAWDSSGTQYF. The CDR3 nucleotides are TGTGCCAGCAGCTTGGCCTGGGACAGCTCGGGGACCCAGTACTTC. Looking up the rest from reference TRBV5-4 and TRBJ2-5 gives the full variable domain: ETGVTQSPTHLIKTRGQQVTLRCSSQSGHNTVSWYQQALGQGPQFIFQYYREEENGRGNFPPRFSGLQFPNYSSELNVNALELDDSALYLCASSLAWDSSGTQYFGPGTRLLVL.

The chain links TRBV5-1 to TRBJ2-3; 16 positions match TRBD2. The V and J ends lost 4 bases and 6 bases, in that order; junction bases with no gene match: 8. The CDR3 is made up of 17 amino acids. Germline lookup yields CDR1 SGHRS and CDR2 YFSETQ. The DNA of the CDR3 is TGCGCCAGCAGCAGTACCGGGACTAGCGGGGGGGCCGATACGCAGTATTTT. Its translation is CASSSTGTSGGADTQYF.

The chain joins TRBV3-1 (or the pseudogene TRBV3-2) to TRBJ2-3, with TRBD1 matching 9 bases. The CDR3 runs to 18 residues. CDR1 is LGHDT, CDR2 YNNKEL, per germline (reference sequence). V was clipped by 3 bases and J by 0 bases; unmatched bases: 10. CDR3 sequence (DNA): TGTGCCAGCAGCCACTACTTGCGGACAGGGGCTAGCACAGATACGCAGTATTTT. Translated, it gives CASSHYLRTGASTDTQYF.